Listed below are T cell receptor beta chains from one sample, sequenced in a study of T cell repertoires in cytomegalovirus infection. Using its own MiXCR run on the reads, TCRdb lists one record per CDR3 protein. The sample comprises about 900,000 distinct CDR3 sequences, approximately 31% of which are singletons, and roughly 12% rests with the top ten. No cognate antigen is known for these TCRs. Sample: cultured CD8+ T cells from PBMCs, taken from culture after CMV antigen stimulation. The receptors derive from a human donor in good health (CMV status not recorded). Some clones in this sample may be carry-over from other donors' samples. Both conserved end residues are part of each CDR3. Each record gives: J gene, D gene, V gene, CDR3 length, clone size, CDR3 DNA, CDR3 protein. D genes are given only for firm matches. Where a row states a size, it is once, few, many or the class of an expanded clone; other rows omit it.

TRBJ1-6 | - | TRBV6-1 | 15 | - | TGTGCCAGCAGTAGGGGGGCAGGATATGATTCACCCCTCCACTTT | CASSRGAGYDSPLHF
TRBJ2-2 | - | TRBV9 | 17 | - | TGTGCCAGCAGCGAACCAAAGACAGGATCGAACACCGGGGAGCTGTTTTTT | CASSEPKTGSNTGELFF
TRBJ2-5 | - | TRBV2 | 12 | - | TGTGCCACCCCGCGGGACCAAGAGACCCAGTACTTC | CATPRDQETQYF
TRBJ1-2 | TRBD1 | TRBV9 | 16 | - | TGTGCCAGCAGCGGCGGACAGGGAACGCCATTTTATGGCTACACCTTC | CASSGGQGTPFYGYTF
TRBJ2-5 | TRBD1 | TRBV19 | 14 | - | TGTGCCAGTAGTAAGGAAAGACAGGGTTGGACCCAGTACTTC | CASSKERQGWTQYF
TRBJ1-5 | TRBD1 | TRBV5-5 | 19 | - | TGTGCCAGCAGCTTGGCCTCCGTGGCAGGGGGATACAGCAATCAGCCCCAGCATTTT | CASSLASVAGGYSNQPQHF
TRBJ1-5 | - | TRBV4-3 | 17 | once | TGCGCCAGCAGCCAAGTATTCAGGACAGAGGGCAATCAGCCCCAGCATTTT | CASSQVFRTEGNQPQHF
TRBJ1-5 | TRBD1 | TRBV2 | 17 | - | TGTGCCAGCAGTATCGACAGGGGAAGGGCGGGGAATCAGCCCCAGCATTTT | CASSIDRGRAGNQPQHF
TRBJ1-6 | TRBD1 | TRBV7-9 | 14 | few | TGTGCCGTAAAGGAGACAGGGGATCGCTCACCCCTCCACTTT | CAVKETGDRSPLHF
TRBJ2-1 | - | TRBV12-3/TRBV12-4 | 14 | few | TGTGCCAGTTTGACAGGAGACTCCTACAATGAGCAGTTCTTC | CASLTGDSYNEQFF
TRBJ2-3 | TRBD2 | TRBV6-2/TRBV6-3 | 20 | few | TGTGCCAGCAGTTACTCGAAGCGGGGGGTCCCGGGAAGGCGCACAGATACGCAGTATTTT | CASSYSKRGVPGRRTDTQYF
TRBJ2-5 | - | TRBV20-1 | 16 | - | TGCAGTGCTAGAGACCCCACAGATATATTCCAAGAGACCCAGTACTTC | CSARDPTDIFQETQYF
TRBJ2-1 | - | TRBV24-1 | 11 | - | TGTGCCACCAGTGCCGACAGGCTACTGTTCTTC | CATSADRLLFF
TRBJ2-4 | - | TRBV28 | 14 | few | TGTGCCAGCAGTTTCCCCAGCCAGAAAAACATTCAGTACTTC | CASSFPSQKNIQYF
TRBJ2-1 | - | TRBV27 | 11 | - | TGTGCCTCACAGCGGTACAATGAGCAGTTCTTC | CASQRYNEQFF
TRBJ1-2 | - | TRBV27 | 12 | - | TGTGCCAGCAGTCACGGGGGCTATGGCTACACCTTC | CASSHGGYGYTF
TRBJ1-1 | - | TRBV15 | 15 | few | TGTGCCACCAGCAGAGATCTAACGGAACAGGGTGAAGCTTTCTTT | CATSRDLTEQGEAFF
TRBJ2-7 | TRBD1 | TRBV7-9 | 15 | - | TGTGCCAGCAGCCCTCCGGGACAGGGGAACTACGAGCAGTACTTC | CASSPPGQGNYEQYF
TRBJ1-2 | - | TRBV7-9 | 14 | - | TGTGCCAGCAGCTTAGTTCGGAGTCAACGAGGCTACACCTTC | CASSLVRSQRGYTF
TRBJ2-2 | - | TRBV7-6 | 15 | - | TGTGCCAGCAGTACCCTGGACAGAGATACCGGGGAGCTGTTTTTT | CASSTLDRDTGELFF
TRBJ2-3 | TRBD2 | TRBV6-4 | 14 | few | TGTGCCAGCAGTGAGCGGGGGGGCACAGATACGCAGTATTTT | CASSERGGTDTQYF
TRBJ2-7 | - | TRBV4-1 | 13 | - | TGCGCCAGCAGCCAAGTCCTAGCCTACGAGCAGTACTTC | CASSQVLAYEQYF
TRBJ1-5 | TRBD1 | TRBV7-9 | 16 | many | TGTGCCAGCAGCTCCACAGGGGGCAATAGCAATCAGCCCCAGCATTTT | CASSSTGGNSNQPQHF
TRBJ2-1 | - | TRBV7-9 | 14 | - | TGTGCCCTGACAACCGGGCTAGCAGACAATGAGCAGTTCTTC | CALTTGLADNEQFF